This TCR beta chain appears in the sequencing data of a study of cytomegalovirus exposure and HLA in healthy donors. This PCR relied on a set of 60 Vbeta primers and 13 Jbeta primers. The assay was immunoSEQ multiplex PCR, and TCRdb's table has in-frame clones only and misses some. The sample consists of roughly 180,000 clones, around 80% of them appearing once. V lost 0 bases and J 1 base, leaving 7 bases between the germline ends. There are 14 residues in the CDR3. CDR1 and CDR2 from the germline V gene are MNHEY and SVGAGI. The receptor was derived from a girl aged 5-17 years in good health and CMV-seropositive. Sequencing input: PBMCs. The rearrangement joins TRBV6-5 to TRBJ2-7; D is unclear. In nucleotides, the CDR3 is TGTGCCAGCAGTTACTCAGTGCGGTCCTACGAGCAGTACTTC. As protein: CASSYSVRSYEQYF.